The 17 T cell receptor beta chains given below trace back to one sample, sequenced in a study of OX40 agonist ivuxolimab in advanced cancers. The repertoire was sequenced with immunoSEQ multiplex PCR; TCRdb's copy has only in-frame clones and lacks some. The profile covers 40,000 to 55,000 clones, with roughly nine tenths appearing a single time and around 28% taken by the ten largest. The sample consisted of CD4+ or CD8+ T cells sorted from blood, taken in a trial of the OX40 agonist ivuxolimab. The receptors were sampled from an adult with an advanced solid tumor such as melanoma, head and neck, liver or kidney cancer.

V usage is TRBV7-9 and J usage is TRBJ1-1; weak D call: TRBD1 (5 bases). V lost 6 bases and J 4 bases, leaving 15 bases between the germline ends. The CDR3 is 14 residues long. Looked up from germline, CDR1 is SEHNR and CDR2 is FQNEAQ (reference sequence). The CDR3 sequence: CASSYTSGGTEAFF. CDR3 bases: TGTGCCAGCAGTTACACCTCGGGGGGCACTGAAGCTTTCTTT.

The genes are TRBV6-1 and TRBJ2-5; TRBD1 is a possible D gene (6 bases). The CDR3 spans 17 residues. The germline V and J ends were trimmed by 4 bases and 2 bases, with 20 bases remaining between them. The germline V gene has CDR1 MNHNS and CDR2 SASEGT. The CDR3 bases are TGTGCCAGCAGTGGCCCGGAACAGGGCTACGGGCAAGAGACCCAGTACTTC. As protein: CASSGPEQGYGQETQYF.

As to this clone: In the same sample, other DNA sequences code for this CDR3. The chain couples TRBV7-9 to TRBJ2-7; the D gene could be TRBD1 or TRBD2 (6 bases each). The V end lost 4 bases, the J end lost 4 bases, and 11 bases lay between the germline ends. This CDR3 is 13 amino acids long. Germline-derived CDR1 and CDR2 are SEHNR and FQNEAQ (reference sequence). The CDR3 spells CASSSRGQYEQYF. The CDR3 nucleotides read TGTGCCAGCAGCTCCCGGGGGCAGTACGAGCAGTACTTC.

The CDR3 region is CASRDNRGGNTIYF. The DNA for the CDR3 is TGTGCCAGCAGAGACAACAGGGGTGGAAACACCATATATTTT. The rearrangement joins TRBV9 to TRBJ1-3; 7 nucleotides match TRBD1. Germline V CDR1 and CDR2: SGDLS, YYNGEE. The CDR3 is 14 residues long. Trimming removed 5 bases from V and 3 bases from J; junction bases left unmatched: 5.

The J gene is TRBJ2-1, the V gene TRBV28; 7 bases match TRBD1. Trimming cost V 4 bases and J 2 bases; bases outside gene matches: 5. Germline-derived CDR1 and CDR2 are MDHEN and SYDVKM. This CDR3 is built from 15 residues. This CDR3 is CASSSRQGTYNEQFF. The CDR3 nucleotides read TGTGCCAGCAGTTCGAGACAGGGTACCTACAATGAGCAGTTCTTC.

The chain uses TRBV19 and TRBJ2-2; D gene ambiguous. The CDR3 is 14 amino acids. Trimming removed 3 bases from V and 0 bases from J, with 5 bases in between. In germline, CDR1 is LNHDA, CDR2 SQIVND (reference sequence). The CDR3 is CASSILSNTGELFF. CDR3 bases: TGTGCCAGTAGTATTCTTTCGAACACCGGGGAGCTGTTTTTT.

This chain links TRBV11-2 with TRBJ2-3, with D unclear. The CDR3 loop spans 13 amino acids. The V and J ends lost 5 bases and 1 base respectively, with 7 bases between them. Germline loops: CDR1 SGHAT, CDR2 FQNNGV. CDR3: CASSLRRTDTQYF. The CDR3 DNA is TGTGCCAGCAGCCTTCGACGCACAGATACGCAGTATTTT.

This chain uses TRBV5-6 with TRBJ2-1; D is unclear. The CDR3 loop spans 11 amino acids. Germline V gene data show CDR1 as SGHDT and CDR2 as YYEEEE. The V end lost 0 bases, the J end lost 10 bases, and 5 bases lay between the germline ends. The CDR3 protein is CASSLALEQFF. The CDR3 bases are TGTGCCAGCAGCTTGGCCCTAGAGCAGTTCTTC.

The rearrangement uses TRBV28 and TRBJ1-5, with 7 bases matching TRBD1. V lost 6 bases, J lost 1 base, and 6 bases stayed unmatched. CDR1 is MDHEN and CDR2 is SYDVKM in the germline V gene. This CDR3 has 15 residues. CDR3 in DNA: TGTGCCAGCAGGGTCGGGACAGCCAGCAATCAGCCCCAGCATTTT. Its protein product is CASRVGTASNQPQHF.

V and J are TRBV5-6 and TRBJ1-4; the D gene is possibly TRBD1 (5 bases). The CDR3 runs to 14 residues. V was pared by 4 bases and J by 7 bases, with 14 bases between. Germline CDR1 SGHDT, CDR2 YYEEEE. CDR3 residues: CASSGWGGSEKLFF. The DNA of the CDR3 is TGTGCCAGCAGCGGCTGGGGGGGGAGTGAAAAACTGTTTTTT.

V is TRBV4-2 and J is TRBJ2-3; no firm D call. CDR3 length equals 14 residues. CDR1 and CDR2 (germline): LGHNA, YNFKEQ. With 0 bases removed from V and 2 bases from J, the gap between germline ends came to 6 bases. DNA for the CDR3: TGTGCCAGCAGCCAAGACTACCTCACAGATACGCAGTATTTT. Residues: CASSQDYLTDTQYF.

A note on this clone: The junction departs from germline at one end; a sequencing error may be responsible. Other DNA sequences in the sample encode the same CDR3. V usage is TRBV6-6 and J usage is TRBJ2-7; maybe TRBD2 (6 bases). Germline CDR1 and CDR2: MNHNY and SVGAGI (reference sequence). The CDR3 consists of 14 residues. In DNA form, the CDR3 reads TGTGCCAGCAGTTACTCTATTCCGGGGGACGAACAGTACTTC. Its translation: CASSYSIPGDEQYF.

CDR3 DNA: TGTGCCAGCAGTGGCGAACAGGGGTGGCCCGGCGAGCAGTACTTC. This sequence encodes CASSGEQGWPGEQYF. The chain employs TRBV6-5 and TRBJ2-7, with TRBD1 identical over 7 bases. The germline CDR1 and CDR2 sequences are MNHEY and SVGAGI. This CDR3 is 15 amino acids long. Unmatched junction bases numbered 13, after V lost 5 bases and J lost 6 bases.

The gene calls are TRBV13 and TRBJ1-1, with D hard to call. Germline CDR1 reads PRHDT; CDR2 reads FYEKMQ (reference sequence). The CDR3 is made up of 15 amino acids. V gave up 4 bases and J gave up 0 bases, with 12 bases separating them. CDR3 sequence: CASSSEGFLNTEAFF. The DNA for the CDR3 is TGTGCCAGCAGCTCCGAAGGATTTTTGAACACTGAAGCTTTCTTT.

Remarks on this clone: The same CDR3 arises from other DNA sequences in this sample as well. This chain uses TRBV19 with TRBJ1-2; D not certain. Trimming took 5 bases from V and 4 from J, leaving 17 bases between them. Germline loops: CDR1 LNHDA, CDR2 SQIVND (reference sequence). This CDR3 has 15 residues. The CDR3 DNA reads TGTGCCAGTAGTCCCAGGACCGGGCGGGCCTATGGCTACACCTTC. Translated: CASSPRTGRAYGYTF.

This chain uses TRBV4-1 with TRBJ1-5; maybe TRBD1 (6 bases). Germline CDR1 and CDR2: MGHRA and YSYEKL. The CDR3 has 15 residues. The V end lost 0 bases, the J end lost 7 bases, and 13 bases lay between the germline ends. CDR3 DNA sequence: TGCGCCAGCAGCCAAGATCCGGGGGCAGGACAGCCCCAGCATTTT. Encoded protein: CASSQDPGAGQPQHF.

The chain combines TRBV5-8 with TRBJ2-3; 7 bases are shared with TRBD1. The CDR3 is 14 residues long. J was trimmed by 4 bases and V by 4 bases; bases with no gene match: 6. Germline assignment: CDR1 SGHTS and CDR2 YDEGEE. DNA for the CDR3: TGTGCCAGCAGCGCCGAAGGGGGCGCAGATACGCAGTATTTT. This gives the protein CASSAEGGADTQYF.